Given below is one TCR beta chain in context. At one end, the junction sequence differs from germline, possibly due to a read error. Germline V lookup: CDR1 MDHEN, CDR2 SYDVKM. There are 14 residues in the CDR3. These data originate in a study of blood T cell repertoires in COVID-19. Original methodology: Estimation of nucleated cell counts was performed using reference gene primer amplification. Some clones are missing from TCRdb's copy, which holds only in-frame ones; the method was immunoSEQ multiplex PCR. V and J calls and clone size come straight from that table; D and trimming were deduced from the DNA. The profile shows about 200,000 clones, 65% to 90% of them singletons.

The sequenced sample was PBMCs or T cells enriched from blood (not recorded which). The sequence came from a woman aged 55-69 years with acute COVID-19. This chain joins TRBV28 and TRBJ1-2, with a weak D call TRBD1 (5 bases). CDR3 in amino acids: CASTTQGINYGHTF. CDR3 DNA: TGTGCCAGCACCACCCAGGGTATCAACTATGGCCACACCTTC.